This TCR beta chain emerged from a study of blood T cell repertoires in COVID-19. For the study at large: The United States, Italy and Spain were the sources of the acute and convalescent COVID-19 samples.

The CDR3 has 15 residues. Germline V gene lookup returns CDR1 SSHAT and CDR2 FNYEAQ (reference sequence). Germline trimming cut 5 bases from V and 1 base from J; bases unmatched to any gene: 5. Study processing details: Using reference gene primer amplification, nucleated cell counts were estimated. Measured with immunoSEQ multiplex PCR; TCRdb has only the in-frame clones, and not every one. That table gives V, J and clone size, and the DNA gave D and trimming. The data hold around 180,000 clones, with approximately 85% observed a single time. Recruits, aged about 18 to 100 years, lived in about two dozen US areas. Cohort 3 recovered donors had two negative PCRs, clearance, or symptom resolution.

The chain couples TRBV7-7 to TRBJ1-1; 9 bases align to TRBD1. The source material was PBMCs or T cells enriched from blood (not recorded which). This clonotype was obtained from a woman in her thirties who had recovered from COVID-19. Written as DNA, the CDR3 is TGTGCCAGCAGCCCGTGGACAGGGGAGAACACTGAAGCTTTCTTT. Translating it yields CASSPWTGENTEAFF. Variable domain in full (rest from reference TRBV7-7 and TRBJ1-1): GAGVSQSPRYKVTKRGQDVTLRCDPISSHATLYWYQQALGQGPEFLTYFNYEAQPDKSGLPSDRFSAERPEGSISTLTIQRTEQRDSAMYRCASSPWTGENTEAFFGQGTRLTVV.